The 9 T cell receptor beta chains reported below all come from one sample, sequenced in a study of cytomegalovirus exposure and HLA in healthy donors. The PCR was carried out with 60 Vbeta primers and 13 Jbeta primers. Sequencing was performed with immunoSEQ multiplex PCR; in TCRdb, only in-frame clones are kept and a portion is missing. The data hold under 200,000 clones, with roughly two thirds observed a single time. The sample comprised PBMCs. Source of these receptors: a young woman in good health and CMV-seronegative.

The chain couples TRBV2 to TRBJ1-5, with 8 bases lining up with TRBD1. Trimming cost V 5 bases and J 5 bases; bases outside gene matches: 5. Germline lookup yields CDR1 SNHLY and CDR2 FYNNEI. The CDR3 runs 14 residues. The CDR3 DNA is TGTGCCAGCAGTCCCGACAGGGGCCATCAGCCCCAGCATTTT. This codes for CASSPDRGHQPQHF.

The chain has TRBV6-5 and TRBJ1-3; 7 bases are shared with TRBD1. CDR3 length: 15 amino acids. CDR1 is MNHEY, CDR2 SVGAGI, per germline. V was pared by 5 bases and J by 4 bases, with 8 bases of the junction left unmatched. CDR3: CASSVSGTVGNTIYF. CDR3 in DNA: TGTGCCAGCAGTGTATCCGGGACAGTGGGAAACACCATATATTTT.

This clone was recorded once. V usage is TRBV28 and J usage is TRBJ1-2; TRBD1 matches 7 bases. The CDR3 extends over 13 amino acids. The V gene end was trimmed by 2 bases and the J gene end by 8 bases; junction bases not matched to a gene: 5. Per the germline V gene, CDR1 is MDHEN and CDR2 is SYDVKM. Written as DNA, the CDR3 is TGTGCCAGCAGTTTAAAAGGGGACAGAGGCTACACCTTC. As protein: CASSLKGDRGYTF.

This sequence joins TRBV7-9 and TRBJ2-7, with 7 bases fitting TRBD2. This CDR3 region has 16 residues. Germline V lookup: CDR1 SEHNR, CDR2 FQNEAQ (reference sequence). The V and J ends lost 1 base and 3 bases, in that order; junction bases with no gene match: 9. Here the CDR3 reads CASSLGTSAADYEQYF. CDR3 DNA sequence: TGTGCCAGCAGCTTAGGCACTAGCGCGGCGGACTACGAGCAGTACTTC.

This clone was found once. This sequence joins TRBV13 and TRBJ2-2; 7 bases are a match to TRBD2. This CDR3 contains 16 residues. Trimming removed 5 bases from V and 4 bases from J; junction bases left unmatched: 10. Germline CDR1 reads PRHDT; CDR2 reads FYEKMQ (reference sequence). The CDR3 DNA sequence: TGTGCCAGCAGCACTAGGGGAGGGCAGATCACCGGGGAGCTGTTTTTT. This gives the protein CASSTRGGQITGELFF.

The rearrangement uses TRBV5-1 and TRBJ2-1; TRBD2 matches 10 bases. The junction had 1 base not matched to a gene; V was cut back by 0 bases and J by 4 bases. The CDR3 runs 15 residues. Germline-derived CDR1 and CDR2 are SGHRS and YFSETQ. CDR3 sequence reads: CASSLELAGYNEQFF. The CDR3 nucleotides read TGCGCCAGCAGCTTGGAACTAGCGGGGTACAATGAGCAGTTCTTC.

V and J are TRBV9 and TRBJ2-3; perhaps TRBD2 as D (6 bases). The CDR3 spans 15 residues. Trimming left V 1 base short and J 2 bases short, with 11 bases between. CDR1 is SGDLS and CDR2 is YYNGEE in the germline V gene. CDR3 DNA sequence: TGTGCCAGCAGCGTAAGCGGCGGGATCACAGATACGCAGTATTTT. Encoded protein: CASSVSGGITDTQYF.

This clone was observed a few times. The rearrangement uses TRBV25-1 and TRBJ2-7; TRBD1 matches at 8 bases. CDR3 length: 15 amino acids. The ends lost 7 bases at V and 3 bases at J; junction bases unmatched: 11. The germline CDR1 and CDR2 sequences are MGHDK and SYGVNS. The chain's CDR3 is CASKSGQGGFYEQYF. CDR3 DNA: TGTGCCAGCAAATCAGGACAGGGAGGTTTCTACGAGCAGTACTTC.

The chain carries TRBV28 and TRBJ1-1; 7 nucleotides align to TRBD1. This CDR3 region has 14 residues. Germline V gene data show CDR1 as MDHEN and CDR2 as SYDVKM. The V segment lost 7 bases and the J segment 11 bases; nucleotides outside the gene matches: 16. CDR3 region: CASTQTGPFGGAFF. For the CDR3, the DNA is TGTGCCAGCACCCAGACAGGGCCTTTCGGTGGGGCTTTCTTT.